A single T cell receptor beta chain is shown here with its context. The antigen remains undetermined. This sample was included in a study of cytomegalovirus exposure and HLA in healthy donors. Study-wide results and limits: In a later analysis, CMV-associated beta chains were mostly HLA-associated, it appeared. An analysis was carried out later, and it reportedly showed fewer N-insertions in an Asian-associated ancestry cluster than the approximately 700-donor mean.

Germline V gene sequence: CDR1 SGHNT, CDR2 YYREEE (reference sequence). There are 16 residues in the CDR3. The V and J ends lost 0 bases and 1 base, in that order; junction bases with no gene match: 6. The PCR had 60 Vbeta and 13 Jbeta primers. In the authors' workflow: A later analysis tallied 80 million or so unique TCR beta chains, 9 million to 12 million of them shared. Libraries were prepared by immunoSEQ multiplex PCR; TCRdb keeps only in-frame clonotypes and omits some of them. That table supplies the V and J calls and clone size; D and trimming were determined from the DNA. Of around 170,000 clones listed, roughly 80% are singletons.

The source material was PBMCs. The chain has TRBV5-4 and TRBJ2-7, with 8 positions matching TRBD1. The sequence was collected from a man aged 40-49 years in good health and CMV-seropositive. The DNA of the CDR3 is TGTGCCAGCAGCTTGGGGGGGACAGGAGCTTCCTACGAGCAGTACTTC. Its protein is CASSLGGTGASYEQYF.